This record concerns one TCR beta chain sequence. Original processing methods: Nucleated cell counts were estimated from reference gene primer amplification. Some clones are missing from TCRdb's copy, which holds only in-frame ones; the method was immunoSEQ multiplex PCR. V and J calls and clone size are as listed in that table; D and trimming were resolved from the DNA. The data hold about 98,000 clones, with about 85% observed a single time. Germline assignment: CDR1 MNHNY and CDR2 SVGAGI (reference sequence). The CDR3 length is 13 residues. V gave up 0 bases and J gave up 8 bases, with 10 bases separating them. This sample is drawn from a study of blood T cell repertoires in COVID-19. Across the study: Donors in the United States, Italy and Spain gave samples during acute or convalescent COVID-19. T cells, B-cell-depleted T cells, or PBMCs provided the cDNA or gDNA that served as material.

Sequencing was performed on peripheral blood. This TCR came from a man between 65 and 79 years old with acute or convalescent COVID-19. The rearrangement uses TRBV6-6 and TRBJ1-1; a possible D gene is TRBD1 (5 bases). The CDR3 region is CASSYSARGEAFF. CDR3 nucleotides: TGTGCCAGCAGTTACTCCGCCCGGGGGGAAGCTTTCTTT.